The clone carrying this T cell receptor beta chain was picked up one time. Its antigen is still unknown. The entry originates in a study of T cell responses to AZD1222 COVID-19 vaccine. Findings and caveats of the study: Possibly, clonal diversity was underestimated; donors were largely white British and included more females. The number of AZD1222 recipients seropositive at baseline was only five or six. In all cases, repertoires were sampled only after the peak T cell response. Vaccine-related CD4 TCRs covered spike, predominating at 160-218 and 743-854.

The data were produced by immunoSEQ multiplex PCR, yet TCRdb's version contains in-frame clones alone and is incomplete. Among approximately 130,000 clones, over 80% were seen once, and the ten largest hold around 0.96%. The CDR3 spans 13 residues. V lost 6 bases, J lost 9 bases, and 18 bases lay in between. The germline CDR1 and CDR2 sequences are SQVTM and ANQGSEA. The input for sequencing was peripheral blood, taken on day 0 of AZD1222 vaccination. V is TRBV29-1 and J is TRBJ2-1, with a possible D match to TRBD2 (5 bases). This receptor was obtained from an adult in good health. CDR3 sequence reads: CSVGVRPDSEQFF. The CDR3 DNA reads TGCAGCGTCGGGGTTAGGCCGGATAGTGAGCAGTTCTTC.